Each of the 23 T cell receptor beta chains below was sequenced from the same sample in a study of a mutant IDH1 vaccine in newly diagnosed glioma. These receptors are not linked to any known antigen. Sequencing used immunoSEQ multiplex PCR; TCRdb keeps in-frame clones, though not all of them. The sample yields around 60,000 clones, approximately 80% seen once. Time point: week 35, safety follow-up. Each dose delivered 300 ug of mutant IDH1 20-mer peptide subcutaneously with imiquimod. Sequencing was performed on PBMCs, taken from a glioma patient whose treatment included an IDH1 peptide vaccine. The receptors stem from a man in his forties or fifties with glioma.

V is TRBV5-1 and J is TRBJ1-6; D ambiguous. This CDR3 is 15 amino acids long. Germline V gives CDR1 SGHRS, CDR2 YFSETQ. Trimming pared 0 bases from V and 0 bases from J, leaving 4 bases between. The CDR3 DNA follows: TGCGCCAGCAGCTTGGGGGGCTCCTATAATTCACCCCTCCACTTT. Its protein is CASSLGGSYNSPLHF.

The V gene is TRBV6-1, the J gene TRBJ2-7; D uncertain. CDR1 is MNHNS, CDR2 SASEGT, per germline. CDR3 size: 13 residues. Trimming removed 5 bases at V and 2 bases at J, with 10 bases between. DNA for the CDR3: TGTGCCAGCAGTACTGCTGGCACCTACGAGCAGTACTTC. Amino acids: CASSTAGTYEQYF.

The chain combines TRBV5-1 with TRBJ2-1; possibly TRBD2 for D (6 bases). Germline-derived CDR1 and CDR2 are SGHRS and YFSETQ. The germline V and J ends were trimmed by 4 bases and 6 bases, with 14 bases remaining between them. CDR3 length: 14 amino acids. CDR3 in amino acids: CASSGWASANEQFF. The CDR3 bases are TGCGCCAGCAGCGGTTGGGCTAGCGCCAATGAGCAGTTCTTC. Variable domain in full (rest from reference TRBV5-1 and TRBJ2-1): KAGVTQTPRYLIKTRGQQVTLSCSPISGHRSVSWYQQTPGQGLQFLFEYFSETQRNKGNFPGRFSGRQFSNSRSEMNVSTLELGDSALYLCASSGWASANEQFFGPGTRLTVL.

The chain joins TRBV7-2 to TRBJ1-1; D not resolved. The length of the CDR3 is 14 residues. CDR1 is SGHTA, CDR2 FQGNSA, per germline. The ends were cut back, 3 bases at V and 5 bases at J, with 13 bases in the middle. The CDR3: CASSLEVGVTEAFF. In nucleotides, the CDR3 is TGTGCCAGCAGCTTGGAAGTGGGCGTTACTGAAGCTTTCTTT.

V gene TRBV6-6 combines with J gene TRBJ1-1; 7 positions agree with TRBD1. The CDR3 covers 14 residues. V was pared by 6 bases and J by 0 bases, with 4 bases of the junction left unmatched. CDR1 MNHNY and CDR2 SVGAGI come from the germline V gene (reference sequence). CDR3 in amino acids: CASSRRGMNTEAFF. For the CDR3, the DNA is TGTGCCAGCAGCCGCAGGGGGATGAACACTGAAGCTTTCTTT.

CDR3 in DNA: TGTGCCAGCACCCGGGACAGGGTAGGGTACGAGCAGTACTTC. The encoded protein is CASTRDRVGYEQYF. This chain uses TRBV4-2 with TRBJ2-7; 9 nucleotides agree with TRBD1. Germline CDR1 LGHNA, CDR2 YNFKEQ. J lost 4 bases, V lost 7 bases, and 8 bases had no gene match. There are 14 residues in the CDR3.

The J gene is TRBJ1-1, the V gene TRBV6-5; TRBD1 agrees at 7 bases. Germline lookup yields CDR1 MNHEY and CDR2 SVGAGI. J gave up 3 bases and V 5 bases, and 6 bases lay outside the gene matches. This CDR3 region has 14 residues. CDR3 nucleotide sequence: TGTGCCAGCAGTACCAGGGGGGGGGACACTGAAGCTTTCTTT. Translating it yields CASSTRGGDTEAFF.

The chain is built from TRBV7-9 and TRBJ2-3; D is undetermined. Germline CDR1 SEHNR, CDR2 FQNEAQ (reference sequence). Trimming took 6 bases from V and 3 from J, leaving 7 bases between them. The CDR3 runs to 12 residues. The CDR3: CASRMYTDTQYF. The CDR3 DNA reads TGTGCCAGCAGGATGTATACAGATACGCAGTATTTT.

The chain joins TRBV5-6 to TRBJ1-5; possible D gene TRBD1, 6 bases. Looked up from germline, CDR1 is SGHDT and CDR2 is YYEEEE. This CDR3 comprises 16 residues. The V end was cut by 0 bases, the J end by 3 bases, with 13 bases between. DNA for the CDR3: TGTGCCAGCAGCTTGGGGGCAGGGGCCAACAATCAGCCCCAGCATTTT. Translation gives CASSLGAGANNQPQHF.

The chain links TRBV2 to TRBJ2-5; 8 nucleotides line up with TRBD1. Germline CDR1 and CDR2: SNHLY and FYNNEI. The length of the CDR3 is 17 residues. With 0 bases clipped from V and 4 bases from J, the junction kept 10 bases outside the gene matches. CDR3 protein: CASSEAGRTGHRETQYF. CDR3 nucleotides: TGTGCCAGCAGTGAAGCCGGCCGGACAGGGCATCGAGAGACCCAGTACTTC.

There are a few counts of this clone. The chain recombines TRBV20-1 with TRBJ1-1; weak D call: TRBD1 (5 bases). The length of the CDR3 is 11 residues. The germline CDR1 and CDR2 sequences are DFQATT and SNEGSKA (reference sequence). V was trimmed by 3 bases and J by 3 bases, leaving 5 bases between them. CDR3 protein: CSARGHTEAFF. The CDR3, as DNA: TGCAGTGCTAGGGGACACACTGAAGCTTTCTTT.

The rearrangement uses TRBV11-2 and TRBJ1-6; D is ambiguous. Trimming left V 5 bases short and J 9 bases short, with 8 bases between. In germline, CDR1 is SGHAT, CDR2 FQNNGV. This CDR3 contains 12 residues. CDR3 protein: CASSRIGSPLHF. As DNA, the CDR3 is TGTGCCAGCAGCCGTATCGGTTCACCCCTCCACTTT.

This chain links TRBV7-2 with TRBJ2-5; 8 nucleotides agree with TRBD1. There are 15 residues in the CDR3. In germline, CDR1 is SGHTA, CDR2 FQGNSA. The trim removed 5 bases at V and 4 bases at J, leaving 9 bases unmatched. CDR3 amino acids: CASSPPGGEGETQYF. The CDR3 DNA is TGTGCCAGCAGCCCCCCAGGGGGCGAGGGAGAGACCCAGTACTTC.

This chain uses TRBV7-2 with TRBJ2-1; no firm D call. The germline CDR1 and CDR2 sequences are SGHTA and FQGNSA. V lost 6 bases and J 8 bases, leaving 11 bases between the germline ends. The CDR3 is made up of 12 amino acids. The CDR3 loop is CASSPYSYEQFF. Here the CDR3 DNA reads TGTGCCAGCAGTCCTTACAGTTATGAGCAGTTCTTC.

V and J are TRBV5-1 and TRBJ2-3; 8 nucleotides align to TRBD1. The ends lost 3 bases at V and 6 bases at J; junction bases unmatched: 12. This CDR3 has 16 amino acids. Germline CDR1 reads SGHRS; CDR2 reads YFSETQ. CDR3 amino acids: CASSWEGGQAGDTQYF. CDR3 DNA: TGCGCCAGCAGCTGGGAAGGGGGACAGGCTGGGGATACGCAGTATTTT.

In DNA form, the CDR3 reads TGTGCCAGCAGGCAGGACGGGTACCAAGAGACCCAGTACTTC. Translating it yields CASRQDGYQETQYF. The gene calls are TRBV6-1 and TRBJ2-5; no firm D call. CDR1 and CDR2 (germline): MNHNS, SASEGT. This CDR3 spans 14 amino acids. Trimming pared 6 bases from V and 0 bases from J, leaving 11 bases between.

The chain recombines TRBV29-1 with TRBJ2-7; D is possibly TRBD1 (6 bases). The germline gives CDR1 SQVTM, CDR2 ANQGSEA. V lost 7 bases and J 1 base, leaving 17 bases between the germline ends. This CDR3 comprises 14 residues. The chain's CDR3 is CSAEGARGSYEQYF. For the CDR3, the DNA is TGCAGCGCCGAAGGGGCCAGGGGATCCTACGAGCAGTACTTC.

This rearrangement joins TRBV13 to TRBJ2-7, with 11 bases aligning to TRBD1. CDR1 PRHDT and CDR2 FYEKMQ come from the germline V gene (reference sequence). The trim removed 5 bases at V and 4 bases at J, leaving 13 bases unmatched. This CDR3 contains 17 residues. The CDR3, as DNA: TGTGCCAGCAGCCCAGACCCCGGGACAGGGGGGAGATACGAGCAGTACTTC. Translating it yields CASSPDPGTGGRYEQYF.

V and J are TRBV7-2 and TRBJ2-1, with 11 nucleotides matching TRBD2. V dropped 1 base and J dropped 7; count of bases not matched to a gene: 6. The CDR3 has 16 residues. Germline V CDR1 and CDR2: SGHTA, FQGNSA. The CDR3, as DNA: TGTGCCAGCAGCTTAGTTAGCGGGGGGGCCAATAATGAGCAGTTCTTC. It encodes CASSLVSGGANNEQFF.

This chain uses TRBV19 with TRBJ2-5; 9 bases align to TRBD1. Trimming took 6 bases from V and 5 from J; bases not matched to a gene: 16. CDR3 length: 17 amino acids. Germline CDR1 is LNHDA and CDR2 is SQIVND (reference sequence). The CDR3 reads CASSLGQGTERWETQYF. The CDR3 DNA reads TGTGCCAGTAGCCTTGGACAGGGGACCGAACGTTGGGAGACCCAGTACTTC.

This sequence joins TRBV4-1 and TRBJ2-7, with TRBD1 matching over 7 bases. This CDR3 is 15 amino acids long. The V segment lost 0 bases and the J segment 1 base; nucleotides outside the gene matches: 3. CDR1 and CDR2 (germline): MGHRA, YSYEKL. The CDR3 DNA reads as TGCGCCAGCAGCCAAGAAACAGGGGCATCCTACGAGCAGTACTTC. It translates to CASSQETGASYEQYF.

The chain recombines TRBV5-4 with TRBJ2-1; 11 positions match TRBD2. The CDR3 is made up of 17 amino acids. V lost 3 bases and J lost 7; bases outside the gene matches: 12. The germline V gene encodes CDR1 SGHNT and CDR2 YYREEE (reference sequence). The CDR3 DNA is TGTGCCAGCAGCTCAACACCACTAGCGGGAGCGGAGAATGAGCAGTTCTTC. Protein product: CASSSTPLAGAENEQFF. The variable domain in full, completed from reference TRBV5-4 and TRBJ2-1, reads ETGVTQSPTHLIKTRGQQVTLRCSSQSGHNTVSWYQQALGQGPQFIFQYYREEENGRGNFPPRFSGLQFPNYSSELNVNALELDDSALYLCASSSTPLAGAENEQFFGPGTRLTVL.

The chain carries TRBV7-2 and TRBJ1-4; D unclear. Germline loops: CDR1 SGHTA, CDR2 FQGNSA. CDR3 length equals 12 residues. Trimming took off 5 bases at V and 8 bases at J, with 9 bases between the two ends. The CDR3 spells CASSGLGEKLFF. DNA of the CDR3: TGTGCCAGCAGCGGTCTGGGGGAAAAACTGTTTTTT. Looking up the rest from reference TRBV7-2 and TRBJ1-4 gives the full variable domain: GAGVSQSPSNKVTEKGKDVELRCDPISGHTALYWYRQSLGQGLEFLIYFQGNSAPDKSGLPSDRFSAERTGGSVSTLTIQRTQQEDSAVYLCASSGLGEKLFFGSGTQLSVL.